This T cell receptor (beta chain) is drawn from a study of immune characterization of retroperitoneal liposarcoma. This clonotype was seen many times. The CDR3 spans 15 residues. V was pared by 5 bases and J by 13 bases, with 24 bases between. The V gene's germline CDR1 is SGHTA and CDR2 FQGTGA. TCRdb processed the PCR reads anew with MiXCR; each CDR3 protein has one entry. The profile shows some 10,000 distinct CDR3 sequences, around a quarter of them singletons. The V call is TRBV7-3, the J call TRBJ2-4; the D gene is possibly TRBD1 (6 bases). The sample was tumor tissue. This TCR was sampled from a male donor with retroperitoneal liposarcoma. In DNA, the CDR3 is TGTGCCAGCAGCCCGGGACCGATTAAGGGACATGAGCAGTACTTC. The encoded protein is CASSPGPIKGHEQYF.